The next 27 T cell receptor beta chains were all read from a single sample in a study of post-analysis software for immune sequencing data (dated by TCRdb to 2014 to 2015). Library preparation employed PCR. The listed sequencing device is Illumina HiSeq 2500. To reduce PCR and sequencing biases, unique molecular identifiers were incorporated into the TCR beta cDNA libraries. The public reads were reprocessed in TCRdb via fastp at Q25 and MiXCR, keeping in-frame beta chains. Entries that share a CDR3 protein sequence are merged under the most common genes and DNA. This sample gives about 500,000 distinct CDR3 sequences in total; under 55% of them show up just once. The ten largest clones take up about 12% of the sample. What the authors observed across the whole study: Several TRBV segments, including TRBV5-6, TRBV5-1 and TRBV20-1, were significantly more frequent in patients than controls.

Which antigens these TCRs recognize remains unknown. The material sequenced was blood. Receptor source: a girl aged 5 to 17 with multiple sclerosis.

This chain joins TRBV28 and TRBJ2-1; D may be TRBD1 or TRBD2 (6 bases each). The V end was cut by 1 base, the J end by 11 bases, with 15 bases between. The V gene's germline CDR1 is MDHEN and CDR2 SYDVKM. The CDR3 extends over 14 amino acids. The CDR3 here is CASSLSGAGPQQFF. DNA of the CDR3: TGTGCCAGCAGTTTATCGGGGGCGGGCCCCCAGCAGTTCTTC. Variable domain in full (rest from reference TRBV28 and TRBJ2-1): DVKVTQSSRYLVKRTGEKVFLECVQDMDHENMFWYRQDPGLGLRLIYFSYDVKMKEKGDIPEGYSVSREKKERFSLILESASTNQTSMYLCASSLSGAGPQQFFGPGTRLTVL.

V and J are TRBV28 and TRBJ2-7, with D unresolved. The J call may be wrong; the DNA end is better matched by TRBJ2-5. This CDR3 has 13 residues. Germline V gene sequence: CDR1 MDHEN, CDR2 SYDVKM. In DNA, the CDR3 is TGTGCCAGCAGCCCTATTCTGATGGAGACCCAGTACTTC. Translating gives CASSPILMETQYF.

This clonotype was seen only a few times. The rearrangement joins TRBV5-1 to TRBJ2-7; 8 nucleotides align to TRBD2. V dropped 0 bases and J dropped 2; count of bases not matched to a gene: 4. Germline values: CDR1 SGHRS, CDR2 YFSETQ. This CDR3 contains 15 residues. The CDR3 bases are TGCGCCAGCAGCTTGGAACTAGCGGTCGCCTACGAGCAGTACTTC. It is translated as CASSLELAVAYEQYF.

The V and J genes are TRBV28 and TRBJ1-3; D is uncertain. V was clipped by 6 bases and J by 0 bases, with 15 bases between them. The CDR3 totals 16 residues. Per the germline V gene, CDR1 is MDHEN and CDR2 is SYDVKM. The CDR3 nucleotides read TGTGCCAGCAGCCCTATAGGGCGGATCTCTGGAAACACCATATATTTT. Its translation is CASSPIGRISGNTIYF.

The V call is TRBV27, the J call TRBJ1-5; D may be TRBD1 (5 bases). The V end was cut by 6 bases, the J end by 5 bases, with 14 bases between. This CDR3 contains 14 residues. CDR1 is MNHEY, CDR2 SMNVEV, per germline (reference sequence). CDR3 bases: TGTGCCAGCAGGAGGTGGCAGGGAGATCAGCCCCAGCATTTT. It specifies CASRRWQGDQPQHF.

The chain combines TRBV7-9 with TRBJ2-1, with TRBD2 matching 11 bases. The germline V gene encodes CDR1 SEHNR and CDR2 FQNEAQ (reference sequence). CDR3 length equals 16 residues. V lost 4 bases to trimming and J lost 7 bases; unmatched junction nucleotides: 9. CDR3 residues: CASSSNSGRAVNEQFF. The CDR3 DNA is TGTGCCAGCAGCTCAAATAGCGGGAGGGCGGTAAATGAGCAGTTCTTC.

The CDR3 region is CSASDGQGDSPLHF. The CDR3 coding sequence is TGCAGTGCTAGTGACGGACAGGGAGATTCACCCCTCCACTTT. The rearrangement links TRBV20-1 to TRBJ1-6; 8 nucleotides line up with TRBD1. CDR3 size: 14 residues. J lost 8 bases, V lost 3 bases, and 6 bases had no gene match. The germline CDR1 and CDR2 sequences are DFQATT and SNEGSKA (reference sequence).

This chain joins TRBV20-1 and TRBJ2-7; perhaps TRBD1 as D (6 bases). Germline V gene data show CDR1 as DFQATT and CDR2 as SNEGSKA (reference sequence). The CDR3 has 13 residues. The V and J ends lost 1 base and 4 bases respectively, with 11 bases between them. CDR3 in amino acids: CSARGGPQYEQYF. The CDR3 DNA sequence: TGCAGTGCTAGAGGGGGGCCGCAATACGAGCAGTACTTC.

The rearrangement uses TRBV25-1 and TRBJ2-7; D unclear. Trimming pared 2 bases from V and 0 bases from J, leaving 8 bases between. This CDR3 comprises 14 residues. Germline V gene sequence: CDR1 MGHDK, CDR2 SYGVNS. CDR3 region: CASSEGQDSYEQYF. In DNA form, the CDR3 reads TGTGCCAGCAGTGAAGGGCAGGACTCCTACGAGCAGTACTTC.

The chain couples TRBV10-3 to TRBJ2-7, with 8 bases identical to TRBD2. Germline lookup yields CDR1 ENHRY and CDR2 SYGVKD. The CDR3 totals 14 residues. The V and J ends lost 7 bases and 2 bases, in that order; junction bases with no gene match: 7. The CDR3 nucleotides read TGTGCCATCACCCCGGGAGGGCACACCTACGAGCAGTACTTC. As protein: CAITPGGHTYEQYF.

The chain has TRBV4-1 and TRBJ1-4; unclear D gene. There are 15 residues in the CDR3. Trimming removed 4 bases from V and 8 bases from J, with 17 bases in between. Per the germline V gene, CDR1 is MGHRA and CDR2 is YSYEKL. The CDR3 loop is CASSLDRSADEKLFF. In nucleotides, the CDR3 is TGCGCCAGCAGCCTCGATAGGAGTGCGGACGAAAAACTGTTTTTT.

The chain combines TRBV28 with TRBJ2-2; 10 positions match TRBD2. In germline, CDR1 is MDHEN, CDR2 SYDVKM. The CDR3 sequence is 16 residues long. After removal of 5 bases from V and 5 bases from J, the junction contained 8 bases not matched to a gene. DNA for the CDR3: TGTGCCAGCAGTCAACCTCTAGCGGGAGATACCGGGGAGCTGTTTTTT. Protein sequence: CASSQPLAGDTGELFF.

The rearrangement uses TRBV9 and TRBJ2-3, with 15 bases lining up with TRBD2. J lost 5 bases, V lost 4 bases, and 5 bases had no gene match. Germline values: CDR1 SGDLS, CDR2 YYNGEE. The length of the CDR3 is 16 residues. The CDR3, as DNA: TGTGCCAGCAGCACGAAGGGACTAGCGGGAGGAGATACGCAGTATTTT. This translates into CASSTKGLAGGDTQYF.

The J gene is TRBJ1-2, the V gene TRBV6-1; D not certain. V was trimmed by 0 bases and J by 5 bases, leaving 7 bases between them. Germline lookup yields CDR1 MNHNS and CDR2 SASEGT. The CDR3 is made up of 13 amino acids. The CDR3 DNA reads as TGTGCCAGCAGTGAAGCGCAAGAGTATGGCTACACCTTC. Amino acids: CASSEAQEYGYTF.

This clonotype was seen a few times. V gene TRBV20-1 combines with J gene TRBJ2-7, with 9 positions matching TRBD2. The length of the CDR3 is 15 residues. The V gene's germline CDR1 is DFQATT and CDR2 SNEGSKA (reference sequence). The ends lost 7 bases at V and 0 bases at J; junction bases unmatched: 10. CDR3 region: CSGGSGRGASYEQYF. The DNA for the CDR3 is TGCAGTGGCGGTAGCGGGAGAGGGGCCTCCTACGAGCAGTACTTC.

This chain joins TRBV5-1 and TRBJ1-1, with D possibly matching TRBD1 (5 bases). The CDR3 covers 14 residues. The germline gives CDR1 SGHRS, CDR2 YFSETQ. Trimming cost V 3 bases and J 4 bases, with 13 bases left between them. This chain's CDR3 is CASSSQESGTEAFF. The DNA for the CDR3 is TGCGCCAGCAGCTCACAGGAATCGGGCACTGAAGCTTTCTTT.

V is TRBV5-1 and J is TRBJ2-1; D is perhaps TRBD1 (5 bases). V was pared by 0 bases and J by 0 bases, with 10 bases between. The length of the CDR3 is 16 residues. CDR1 SGHRS and CDR2 YFSETQ come from the germline V gene. The CDR3 sequence: CASSLGGFSSYNEQFF. The CDR3 DNA is TGCGCCAGCAGCTTGGGGGGCTTCAGCTCCTACAATGAGCAGTTCTTC. The full variable domain, rest sourced from reference TRBV5-1 and TRBJ2-1, is KAGVTQTPRYLIKTRGQQVTLSCSPISGHRSVSWYQQTPGQGLQFLFEYFSETQRNKGNFPGRFSGRQFSNSRSEMNVSTLELGDSALYLCASSLGGFSSYNEQFFGPGTRLTVL.

The rearrangement joins TRBV12-3 or TRBV12-4 to TRBJ2-7, with 7 bases aligning to TRBD2. V dropped 6 bases and J dropped 3; count of bases not matched to a gene: 11. This CDR3 is 15 amino acids long. This CDR3 reads CASRSGTSASYEQYF. The CDR3 DNA follows: TGTGCCAGCAGGTCGGGTACTAGCGCGAGCTACGAGCAGTACTTC.

The chain links TRBV7-9 to TRBJ2-1; D ambiguous. Germline assignment: CDR1 SEHNR and CDR2 FQNEAQ (reference sequence). The CDR3 sequence is 14 residues long. V lost 4 bases and J lost 7, with 14 bases in between. The CDR3 DNA is TGTGCCAGCAGCTCCCGTCGCCAGAATAATGAGCAGTTCTTC. Translation gives CASSSRRQNNEQFF.

For this clonotype: At one boundary the junction diverges from the germline segment, which might be a read error. V and J are TRBV25-1 and TRBJ2-1; tentatively, D is TRBD2 (6 bases). CDR3 size: 15 residues. Germline lookup yields CDR1 MGHDK and CDR2 SYGVNS. The CDR3: CASSEASVPYNGQFF. The CDR3 DNA follows: TGTGCCAGCAGTGAAGCTAGCGTACCGTACAATGGGCAGTTCTTC.

This chain links TRBV18 with TRBJ2-7; 8 bases map to TRBD1. The CDR3 runs to 15 residues. Trimming removed 3 bases from V and 2 bases from J; junction bases left unmatched: 6. Germline V CDR1 and CDR2: KGHSH, LQKENI. The CDR3 nucleotides are TGTGCCAGCTCACCCCAGGGACAGGTCACCTACGAGCAGTACTTC. The encoded protein is CASSPQGQVTYEQYF.

This clonotype was found once. The chain joins TRBV7-3 to TRBJ1-1; 8 bases align to TRBD1. V lost 5 bases, J lost 1 base, and 3 bases stayed unmatched. This CDR3 has 14 residues. The germline V gene encodes CDR1 SGHTA and CDR2 FQGTGA. Here the CDR3 DNA reads TGTGCCAGCAGCGAGGGACAGGCGAACACTGAAGCTTTCTTT. This encodes CASSEGQANTEAFF.

There are a few counts of this clonotype. This chain connects TRBV28 to TRBJ2-4, with TRBD1 matching over 7 bases. Near its end, the DNA agrees better with TRBJ2-7, so the J call may be wrong. Germline CDR1 MDHEN, CDR2 SYDVKM. This CDR3 contains 14 residues. The CDR3 sequence: CASVQGPLAYEQYF. CDR3 nucleotide sequence: TGTGCCAGCGTACAGGGGCCCCTCGCCTACGAGCAGTACTTC.

This clonotype has a handful of counts. The chain couples TRBV11-2 to TRBJ2-1, with TRBD2 matching 13 bases. The junction had 7 bases not matched to a gene; V was cut back by 5 bases and J by 0 bases. In germline, CDR1 is SGHAT, CDR2 FQNNGV. The CDR3 spans 18 residues. As DNA, the CDR3 is TGTGCCAGCAGCCAGGGACTAGCGGGACCGAGCTCCTACAATGAGCAGTTCTTC. It translates to CASSQGLAGPSSYNEQFF.

V usage is TRBV10-3 and J usage is TRBJ1-2; no definite D call. CDR1 is ENHRY, CDR2 SYGVKD, per germline. Trimming took off 5 bases at V and 4 bases at J, with 14 bases between the two ends. CDR3 length: 14 amino acids. In DNA, the CDR3 is TGTGCCATCAGTTGGACGGACGAGGGCTATGGCTACACCTTC. It yields the protein CAISWTDEGYGYTF.

This clonotype was detected a few times. The chain links TRBV20-1 to TRBJ2-7; maybe TRBD1 (6 bases). This CDR3 is 14 amino acids long. Between the trimmed V and J ends, which lost 0 bases and 3 bases, there was a span of 12 bases. CDR1 is DFQATT, CDR2 SNEGSKA, per germline (reference sequence). The CDR3 spells CSARDLGGFYEQYF. The CDR3 region has the DNA TGCAGTGCTAGAGATTTAGGGGGATTCTACGAGCAGTACTTC.

Of note for this clonotype: Sequence at one end of the junction differs from germline and may be a read error. V gene TRBV13 combines with J gene TRBJ1-2; TRBD1 is a possible D gene (5 bases). The CDR3 runs to 14 residues. The germline gives CDR1 PRHDT, CDR2 FYEKMQ (reference sequence). The CDR3 region has the DNA TGTGCCAGCAGGTGGGACGGTGAGACCTATGACTACACCTTC. Amino acids: CASRWDGETYDYTF.